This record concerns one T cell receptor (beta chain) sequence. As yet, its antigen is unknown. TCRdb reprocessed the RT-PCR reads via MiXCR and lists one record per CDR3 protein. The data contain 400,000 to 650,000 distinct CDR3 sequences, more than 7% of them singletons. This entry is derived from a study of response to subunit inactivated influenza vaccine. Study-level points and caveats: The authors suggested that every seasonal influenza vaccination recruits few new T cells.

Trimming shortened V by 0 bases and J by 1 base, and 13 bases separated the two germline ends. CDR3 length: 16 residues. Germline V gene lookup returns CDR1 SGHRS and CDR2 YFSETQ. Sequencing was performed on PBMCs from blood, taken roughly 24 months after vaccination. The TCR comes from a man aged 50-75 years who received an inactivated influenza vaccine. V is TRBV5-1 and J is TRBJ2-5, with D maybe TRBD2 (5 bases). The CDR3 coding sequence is TGCGCCAGCAGCTTGGATGTGGGGAGACCCCAAGAGACCCAGTACTTC. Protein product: CASSLDVGRPQETQYF.